These T cell receptor beta chains were read from a single sample in a study of Ad26.COV2.S vaccination and SARS-CoV-2 variants. Sequencing was performed with immunoSEQ multiplex PCR; in TCRdb, only in-frame clones are kept and a portion is missing. The sample consists of roughly 700,000 clones, 70% to 90% of them appearing once. Sequences were derived from peripheral blood, sampled in a trial of Ad26.COV2.S vaccine versus placebo. These receptors all come from a person aged 18-60 years who received the Ad26.COV2.S COVID-19 vaccine or a placebo. The conserved cysteine and the conserved F or W are not part of the CDR3 here.

cdr3_aa | v_call
ASREGTGVKGLT | TRBV7-2
ASTSLKRGNSPLH | TRBV19
ASSLGLYTEAF | TRBV5-1
ASSVAGTGELF | TRBV9
ASSAQGASVSGELF | TRBV9
ASSVVSGNTEAF | TRBV9
ATSDSDTTDTQY | TRBV24-1
ASSLTGKYEQY | TRBV6-6
ARGQQSNYGYT | TRBV5-1
ALRNREENTIY | TRBV10-2
ASSWGTGHYGYT | TRBV5-4
ASSGQGGQPQH | TRBV2
ASSLGRGSSYNEQF | TRBV5-4
ASSDTGQGGIYGYT | TRBV6-4
ASSNGRGSGANVLT | TRBV19
ASSYPGAYEQF | TRBV6-6
AISEYDEQF | TRBV10-3
ASSTWTGQNSPLH | TRBV19
ASSITPGQGADTQY | TRBV19
ASRSQGAGELF | TRBV19
ASSLALRSEEKEKLF | TRBV7-9
ASSPGIDVEKLF | TRBV5-6
ASSLKGYGGASDEQF | TRBV7-6
ASSPGSYEQY | TRBV27
ASSRSSGANVLT | TRBV14
ASRERGRIDTQY | TRBV27
ASSSRVGRYDTQY | TRBV7-2